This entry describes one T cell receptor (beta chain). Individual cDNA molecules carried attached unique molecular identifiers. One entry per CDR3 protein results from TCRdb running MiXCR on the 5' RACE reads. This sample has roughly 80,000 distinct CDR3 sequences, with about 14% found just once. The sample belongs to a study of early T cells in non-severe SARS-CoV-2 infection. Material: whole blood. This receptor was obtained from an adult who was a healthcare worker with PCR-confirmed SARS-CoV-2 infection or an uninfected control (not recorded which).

The CDR3 spells CASNFLRGISYEQYF. The CDR3 coding sequence is TGCGCCAGCAATTTCCTTCGCGGGATCTCCTACGAGCAGTACTTC. The rearrangement links TRBV10-1 to TRBJ2-7; D may be TRBD2 (6 bases). The germline V gene encodes CDR1 WNHNN and CDR2 SYGVQD (reference sequence). Trimming removed 7 bases at V and 0 bases at J, with 16 bases between. The CDR3 loop spans 15 amino acids.